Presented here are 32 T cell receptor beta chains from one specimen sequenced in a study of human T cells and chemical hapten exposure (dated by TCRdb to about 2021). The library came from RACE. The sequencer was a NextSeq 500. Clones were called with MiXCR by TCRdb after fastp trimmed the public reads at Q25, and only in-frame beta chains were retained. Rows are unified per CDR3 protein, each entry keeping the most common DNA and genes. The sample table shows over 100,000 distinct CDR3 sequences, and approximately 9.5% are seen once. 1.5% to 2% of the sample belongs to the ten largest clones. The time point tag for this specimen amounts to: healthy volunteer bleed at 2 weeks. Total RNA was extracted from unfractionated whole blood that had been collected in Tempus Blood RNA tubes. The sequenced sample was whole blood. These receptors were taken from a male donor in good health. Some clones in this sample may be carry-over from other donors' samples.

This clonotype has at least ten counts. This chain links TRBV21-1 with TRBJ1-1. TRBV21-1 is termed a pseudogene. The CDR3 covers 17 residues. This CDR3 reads CASSKAWNQHFNTEAFF. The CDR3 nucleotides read TGTGCCAGCAGCAAAGCGTGGAACCAGCATTTCAACACTGAAGCTTTCTTT.

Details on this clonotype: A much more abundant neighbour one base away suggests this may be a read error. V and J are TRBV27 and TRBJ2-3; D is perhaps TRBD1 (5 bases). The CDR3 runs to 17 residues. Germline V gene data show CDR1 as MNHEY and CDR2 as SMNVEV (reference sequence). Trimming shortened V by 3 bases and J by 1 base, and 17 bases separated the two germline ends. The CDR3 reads CASSFFPRANRTDTQYF. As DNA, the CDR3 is TGTGCCAGCAGTTTTTTCCCCAGGGCAAACCGCACAGATACGCAGTATTTT.

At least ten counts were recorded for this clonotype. The CDR3 bases are TGTGCCAGCAGTTTTCGGCCGACAGTGAGCACAGATACGCAGTATTTT. This translates into CASSFRPTVSTDTQYF. This chain connects TRBV27 to TRBJ2-3; D may be TRBD1 (5 bases). CDR3 size: 16 residues. The V end was cut by 3 bases, the J end by 0 bases, with 13 bases between. Germline V gives CDR1 MNHEY, CDR2 SMNVEV (reference sequence).

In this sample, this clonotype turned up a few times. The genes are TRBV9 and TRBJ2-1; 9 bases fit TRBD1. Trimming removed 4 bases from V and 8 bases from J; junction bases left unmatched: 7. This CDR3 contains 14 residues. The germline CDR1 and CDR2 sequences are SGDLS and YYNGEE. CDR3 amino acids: CASSPRTGDYEQFF. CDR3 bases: TGTGCCAGCAGCCCTCGGACAGGGGATTATGAGCAGTTCTTC.

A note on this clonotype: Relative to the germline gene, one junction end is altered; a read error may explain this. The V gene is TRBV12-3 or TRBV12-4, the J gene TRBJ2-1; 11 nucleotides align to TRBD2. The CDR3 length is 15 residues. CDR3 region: CASSIAGGPRGEQFF. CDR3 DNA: TGTGCCAGCAGTATAGCGGGAGGGCCCCGGGGTGAGCAGTTCTTC.

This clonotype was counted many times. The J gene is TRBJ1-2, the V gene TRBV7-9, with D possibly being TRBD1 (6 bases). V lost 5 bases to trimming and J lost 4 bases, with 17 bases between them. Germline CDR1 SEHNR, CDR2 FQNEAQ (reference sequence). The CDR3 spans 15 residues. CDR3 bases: TGTGCCAGCAGCGTGCAGGGGCAAGAGGTCTATGGCTACACCTTC. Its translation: CASSVQGQEVYGYTF.

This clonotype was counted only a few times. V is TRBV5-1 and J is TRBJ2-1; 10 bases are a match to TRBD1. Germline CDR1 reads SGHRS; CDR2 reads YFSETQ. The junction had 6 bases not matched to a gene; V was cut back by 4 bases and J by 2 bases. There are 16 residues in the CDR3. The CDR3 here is CASSRPGTGAYNEQFF. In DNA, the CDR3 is TGCGCCAGCAGCAGACCCGGGACAGGGGCCTACAATGAGCAGTTCTTC.

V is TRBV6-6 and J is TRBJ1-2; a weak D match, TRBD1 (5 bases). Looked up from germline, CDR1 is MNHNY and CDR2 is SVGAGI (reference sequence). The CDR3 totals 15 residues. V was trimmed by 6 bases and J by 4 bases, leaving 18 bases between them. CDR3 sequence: CASRRDRDHGYGYTF. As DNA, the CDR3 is TGTGCCAGCAGACGGGACCGGGACCACGGCTATGGCTACACCTTC.

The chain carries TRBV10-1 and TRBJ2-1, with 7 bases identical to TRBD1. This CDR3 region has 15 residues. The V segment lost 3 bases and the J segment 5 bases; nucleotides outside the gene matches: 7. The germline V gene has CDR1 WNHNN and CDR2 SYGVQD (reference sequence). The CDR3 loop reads CASSDTGTAHNEQFF. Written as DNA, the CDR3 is TGCGCCAGCAGTGACACCGGGACAGCCCACAATGAGCAGTTCTTC.

The CDR3 protein is CASSRTDTGELFF. The DNA for the CDR3 is TGTGCCAGCAGCCGTACCGACACCGGGGAGCTGTTTTTT. This chain uses TRBV9 with TRBJ2-2; D is uncertain. Germline CDR1 and CDR2: SGDLS and YYNGEE. With 4 bases removed from V and 3 bases from J, the gap between germline ends came to 7 bases. CDR3 length: 13 amino acids.

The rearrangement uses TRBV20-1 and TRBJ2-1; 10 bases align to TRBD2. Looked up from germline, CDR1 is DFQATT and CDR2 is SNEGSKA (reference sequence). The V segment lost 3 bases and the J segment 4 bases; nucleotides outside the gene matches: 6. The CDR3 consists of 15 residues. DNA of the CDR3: TGCAGTGCTAGCCTAGCGGGGGACAGATACAATGAGCAGTTCTTC. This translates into CSASLAGDRYNEQFF.

The CDR3 region is CASSPPGQGMGNEQFF. The CDR3 coding sequence is TGTGCCAGCTCACCACCGGGGCAGGGTATGGGCAATGAGCAGTTCTTC. This chain uses TRBV18 with TRBJ2-1, with a tentative D call TRBD1 (5 bases). The CDR3 sequence is 16 residues long. Germline V gene lookup returns CDR1 KGHSH and CDR2 LQKENI. The V and J ends lost 0 bases and 6 bases respectively, with 15 bases between them.

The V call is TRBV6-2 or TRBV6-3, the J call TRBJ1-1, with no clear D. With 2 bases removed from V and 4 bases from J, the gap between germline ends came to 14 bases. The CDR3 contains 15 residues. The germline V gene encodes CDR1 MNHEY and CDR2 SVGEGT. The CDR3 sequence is CASSYIDGIPTEAFF. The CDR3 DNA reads TGTGCCAGCAGTTACATCGACGGGATTCCCACTGAAGCTTTCTTT.

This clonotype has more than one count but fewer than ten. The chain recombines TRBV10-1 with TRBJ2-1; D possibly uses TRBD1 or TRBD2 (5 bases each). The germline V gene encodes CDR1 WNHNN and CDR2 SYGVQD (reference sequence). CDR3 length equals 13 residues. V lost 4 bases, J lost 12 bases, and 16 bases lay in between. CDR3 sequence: CASSAGTGSWQFF. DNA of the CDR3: TGCGCCAGCAGTGCGGGGACCGGGTCGTGGCAGTTCTTC.

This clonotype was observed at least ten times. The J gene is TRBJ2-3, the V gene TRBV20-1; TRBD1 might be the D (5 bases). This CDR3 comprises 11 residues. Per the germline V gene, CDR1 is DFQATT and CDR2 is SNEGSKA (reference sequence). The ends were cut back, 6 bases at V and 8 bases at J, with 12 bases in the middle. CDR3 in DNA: TGCAGTGCCCTGGATAGGGGTACGCAGTATTTT. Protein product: CSALDRGTQYF.

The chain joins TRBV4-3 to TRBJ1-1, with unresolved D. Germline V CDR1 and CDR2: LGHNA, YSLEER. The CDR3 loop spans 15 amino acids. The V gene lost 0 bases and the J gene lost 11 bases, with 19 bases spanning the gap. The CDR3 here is CASSQDSTVTLGAFF. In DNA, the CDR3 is TGCGCCAGCAGCCAAGACTCGACCGTGACATTGGGGGCTTTCTTT.

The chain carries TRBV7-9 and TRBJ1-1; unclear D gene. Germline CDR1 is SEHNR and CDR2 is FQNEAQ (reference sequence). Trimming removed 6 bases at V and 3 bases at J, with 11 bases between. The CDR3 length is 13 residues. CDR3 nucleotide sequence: TGTGCCAGCAGTTACCCCGAGGACACTGAAGCTTTCTTT. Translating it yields CASSYPEDTEAFF.

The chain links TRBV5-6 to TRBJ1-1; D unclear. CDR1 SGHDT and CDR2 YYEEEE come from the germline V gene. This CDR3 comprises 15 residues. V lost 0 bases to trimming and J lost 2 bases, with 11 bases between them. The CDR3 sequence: CASSLEPRANTEAFF. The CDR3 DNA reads TGTGCCAGCAGCTTGGAACCCCGGGCCAACACTGAAGCTTTCTTT.

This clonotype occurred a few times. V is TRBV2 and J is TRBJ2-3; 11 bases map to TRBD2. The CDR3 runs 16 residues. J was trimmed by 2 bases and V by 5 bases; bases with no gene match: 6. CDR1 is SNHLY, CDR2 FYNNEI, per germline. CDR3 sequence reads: CASSILAGGSTDTQYF. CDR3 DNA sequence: TGTGCCAGCAGTATCCTAGCGGGGGGTTCCACAGATACGCAGTATTTT. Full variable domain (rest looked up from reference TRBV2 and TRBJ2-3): EPEVTQTPSHQVTQMGQEVILRCVPISNHLYFYWYRQILGQKVEFLVSFYNNEISEKSEIFDDQFSVERPDGSNFTLKIRSTKLEDSAMYFCASSILAGGSTDTQYFGPGTRLTVL.

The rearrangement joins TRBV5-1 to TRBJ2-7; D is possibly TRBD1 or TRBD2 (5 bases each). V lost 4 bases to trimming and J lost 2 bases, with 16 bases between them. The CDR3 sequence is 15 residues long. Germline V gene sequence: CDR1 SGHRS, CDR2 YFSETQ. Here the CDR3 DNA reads TGCGCCAGCAGCCCTCGGTCGGGACGGCCCTACGAGCAGTACTTC. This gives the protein CASSPRSGRPYEQYF. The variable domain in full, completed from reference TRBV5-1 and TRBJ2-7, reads KAGVTQTPRYLIKTRGQQVTLSCSPISGHRSVSWYQQTPGQGLQFLFEYFSETQRNKGNFPGRFSGRQFSNSRSEMNVSTLELGDSALYLCASSPRSGRPYEQYFGPGTRLTVT.

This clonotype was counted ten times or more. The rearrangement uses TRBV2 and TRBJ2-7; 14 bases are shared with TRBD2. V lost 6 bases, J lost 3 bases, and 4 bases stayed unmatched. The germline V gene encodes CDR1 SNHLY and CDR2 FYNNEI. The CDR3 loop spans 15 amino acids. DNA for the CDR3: TGTGCCAGCAGCCGCGGGACTAGCGGGAGCTACGAGCAGTACTTC. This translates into CASSRGTSGSYEQYF.

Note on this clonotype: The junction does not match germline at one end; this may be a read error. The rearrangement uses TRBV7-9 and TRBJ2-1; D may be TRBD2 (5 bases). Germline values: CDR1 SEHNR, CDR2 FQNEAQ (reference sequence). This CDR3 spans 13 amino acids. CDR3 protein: CVSSLARSNEQFF. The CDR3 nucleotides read TGTGTCAGCAGCTTAGCGCGGTCAAATGAGCAGTTCTTC.

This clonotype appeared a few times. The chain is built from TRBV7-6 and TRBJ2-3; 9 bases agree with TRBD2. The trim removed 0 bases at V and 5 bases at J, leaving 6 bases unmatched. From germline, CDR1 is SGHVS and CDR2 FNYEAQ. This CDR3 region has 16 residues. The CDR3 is CASSLAGSGRVDTQYF. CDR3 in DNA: TGTGCCAGCAGCTTAGCGGGTAGCGGGAGAGTAGATACGCAGTATTTT.

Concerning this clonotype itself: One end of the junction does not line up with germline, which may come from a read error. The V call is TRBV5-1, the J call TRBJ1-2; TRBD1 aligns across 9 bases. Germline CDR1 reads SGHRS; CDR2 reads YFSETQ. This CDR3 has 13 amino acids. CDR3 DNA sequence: TGCACCAGCAGCTATGACAGGGGGTCTGGCTACACCTTC. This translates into CTSSYDRGSGYTF.

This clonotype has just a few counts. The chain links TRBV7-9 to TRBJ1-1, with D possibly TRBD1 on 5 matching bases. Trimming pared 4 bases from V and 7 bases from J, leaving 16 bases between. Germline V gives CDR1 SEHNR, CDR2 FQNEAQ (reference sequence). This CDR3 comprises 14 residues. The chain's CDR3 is CASSSKFRESEAFF. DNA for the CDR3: TGTGCCAGCAGCTCCAAATTCAGGGAAAGTGAAGCTTTCTTT.

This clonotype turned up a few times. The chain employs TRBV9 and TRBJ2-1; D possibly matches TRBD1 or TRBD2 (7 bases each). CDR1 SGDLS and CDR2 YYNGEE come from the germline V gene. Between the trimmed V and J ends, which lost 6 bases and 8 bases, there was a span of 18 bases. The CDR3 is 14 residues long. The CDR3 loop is CASTRQGGGDEQFF. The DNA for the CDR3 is TGTGCCAGCACCCGCCAGGGGGGGGGAGATGAGCAGTTCTTC.

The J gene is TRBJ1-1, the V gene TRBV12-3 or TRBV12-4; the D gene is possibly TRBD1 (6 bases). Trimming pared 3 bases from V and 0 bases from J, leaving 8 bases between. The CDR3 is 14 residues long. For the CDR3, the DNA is TGTGCCAGCAGTTTTGGACAGCTGAACACTGAAGCTTTCTTT. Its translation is CASSFGQLNTEAFF.

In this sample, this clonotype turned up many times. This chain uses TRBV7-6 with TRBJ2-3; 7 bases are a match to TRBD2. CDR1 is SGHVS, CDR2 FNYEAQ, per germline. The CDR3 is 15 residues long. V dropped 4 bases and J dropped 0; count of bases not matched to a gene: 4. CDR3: CASSSLATSTDTQYF. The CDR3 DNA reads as TGTGCCAGCAGCTCACTAGCGACTAGCACAGATACGCAGTATTTT.

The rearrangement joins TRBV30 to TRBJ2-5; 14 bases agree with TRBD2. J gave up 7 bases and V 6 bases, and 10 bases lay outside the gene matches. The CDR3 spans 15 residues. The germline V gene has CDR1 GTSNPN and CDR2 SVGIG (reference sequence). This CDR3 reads CACGTSGSPPGTQYF. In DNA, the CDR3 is TGTGCCTGTGGGACTAGCGGGAGTCCGCCTGGGACCCAGTACTTC. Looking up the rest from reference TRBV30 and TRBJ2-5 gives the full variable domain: SQTIHQWPATLVQPVGSPLSLECTVEGTSNPNLYWYRQAAGRGLQLLFYSVGIGQISSEVPQNLSASRPQDRQFILSSKKLLLSDSGFYLCACGTSGSPPGTQYFGPGTRLLVL.

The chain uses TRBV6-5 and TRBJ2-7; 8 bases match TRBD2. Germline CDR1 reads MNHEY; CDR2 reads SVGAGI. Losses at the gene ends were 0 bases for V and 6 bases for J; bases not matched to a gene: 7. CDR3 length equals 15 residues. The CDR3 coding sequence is TGTGCCAGCAGTTACTCGCGGGGGGTAACGGGCGAGCAGTACTTC. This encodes CASSYSRGVTGEQYF.

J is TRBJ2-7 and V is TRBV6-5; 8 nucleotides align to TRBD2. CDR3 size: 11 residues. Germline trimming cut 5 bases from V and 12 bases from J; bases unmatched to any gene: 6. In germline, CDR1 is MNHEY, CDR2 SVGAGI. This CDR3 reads CASSSSGGSYF. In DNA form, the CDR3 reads TGTGCCAGCAGTAGCTCGGGGGGGTCGTACTTC.

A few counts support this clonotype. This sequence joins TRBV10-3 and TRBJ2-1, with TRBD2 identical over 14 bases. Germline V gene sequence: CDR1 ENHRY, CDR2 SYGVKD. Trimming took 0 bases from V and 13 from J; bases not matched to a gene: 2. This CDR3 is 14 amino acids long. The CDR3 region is CAISESGLAGEQFF. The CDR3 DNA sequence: TGTGCCATCAGTGAGTCGGGACTAGCGGGAGAACAGTTCTTC.